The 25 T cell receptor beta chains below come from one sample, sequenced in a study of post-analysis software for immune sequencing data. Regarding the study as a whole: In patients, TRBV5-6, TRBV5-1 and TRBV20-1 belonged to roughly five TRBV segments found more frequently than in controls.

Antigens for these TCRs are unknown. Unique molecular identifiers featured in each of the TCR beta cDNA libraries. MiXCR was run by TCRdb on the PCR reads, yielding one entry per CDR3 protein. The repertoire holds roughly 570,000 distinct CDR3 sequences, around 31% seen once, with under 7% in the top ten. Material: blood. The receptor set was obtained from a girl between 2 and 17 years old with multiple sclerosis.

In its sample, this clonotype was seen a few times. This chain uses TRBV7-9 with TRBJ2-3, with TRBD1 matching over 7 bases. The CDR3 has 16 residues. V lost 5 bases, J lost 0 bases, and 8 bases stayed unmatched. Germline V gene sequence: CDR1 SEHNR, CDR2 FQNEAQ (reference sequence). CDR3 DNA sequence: TGTGCCAGCAGCCCTAGAGGGACAGCCAGCACAGATACGCAGTATTTT. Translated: CASSPRGTASTDTQYF. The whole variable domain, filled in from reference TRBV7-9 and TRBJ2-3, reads DTGVSQNPRHKITKRGQNVTFRCDPISEHNRLYWYRQTLGQGPEFLTYFQNEAQLEKSRLLSDRFSAERPKGSFSTLEIQRTEQGDSAMYLCASSPRGTASTDTQYFGPGTRLTVL.

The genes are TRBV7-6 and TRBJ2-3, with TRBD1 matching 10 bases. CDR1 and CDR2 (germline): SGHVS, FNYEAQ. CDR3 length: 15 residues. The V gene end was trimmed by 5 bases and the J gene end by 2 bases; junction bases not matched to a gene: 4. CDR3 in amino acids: CASSAGQGFTDTQYF. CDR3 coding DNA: TGTGCCAGCAGCGCGGGACAGGGGTTCACAGATACGCAGTATTTT. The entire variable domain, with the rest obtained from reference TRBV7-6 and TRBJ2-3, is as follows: GAGVSQSPRYKVTKRGQDVALRCDPISGHVSLYWYRQALGQGPEFLTYFNYEAQQDKSGLPNDRFSAERPEGSISTLTIQRTEQRDSAMYRCASSAGQGFTDTQYFGPGTRLTVL.

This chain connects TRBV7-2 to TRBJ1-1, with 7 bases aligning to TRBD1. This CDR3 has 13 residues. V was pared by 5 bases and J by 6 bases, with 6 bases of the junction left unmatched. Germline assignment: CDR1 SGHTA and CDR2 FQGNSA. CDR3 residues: CASSATQGSEAFF. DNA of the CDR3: TGTGCCAGCAGCGCGACACAGGGGTCTGAAGCTTTCTTT.

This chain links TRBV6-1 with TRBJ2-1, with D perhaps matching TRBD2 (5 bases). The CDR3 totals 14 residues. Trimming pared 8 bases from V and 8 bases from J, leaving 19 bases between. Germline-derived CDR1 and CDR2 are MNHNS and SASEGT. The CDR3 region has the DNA TGTGCCAGCCGAAGAACCGGGGATGGCTATGAGCAGTTCTTC. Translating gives CASRRTGDGYEQFF.

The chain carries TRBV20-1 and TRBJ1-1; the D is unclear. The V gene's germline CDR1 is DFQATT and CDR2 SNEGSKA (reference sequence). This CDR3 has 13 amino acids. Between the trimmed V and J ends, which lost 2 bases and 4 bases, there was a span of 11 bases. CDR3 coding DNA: TGCAGTGCTAGAATCCGGGAGGCCACTGAAGCTTTCTTT. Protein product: CSARIREATEAFF.

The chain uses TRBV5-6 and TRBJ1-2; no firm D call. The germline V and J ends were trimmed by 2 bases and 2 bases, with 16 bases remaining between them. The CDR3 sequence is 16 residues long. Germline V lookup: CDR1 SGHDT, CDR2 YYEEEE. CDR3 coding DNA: TGTGCCAGCAGCTTAAGTCAGGCTCTTCCAAACTATGGCTACACCTTC. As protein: CASSLSQALPNYGYTF.

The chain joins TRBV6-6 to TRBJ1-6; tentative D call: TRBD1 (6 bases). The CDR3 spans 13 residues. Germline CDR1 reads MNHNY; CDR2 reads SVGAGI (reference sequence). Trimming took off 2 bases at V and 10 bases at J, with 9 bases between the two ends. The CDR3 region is CASSYRGRSPLHF. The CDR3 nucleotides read TGTGCCAGCAGTTACCGGGGGCGCTCACCCCTCCACTTT.

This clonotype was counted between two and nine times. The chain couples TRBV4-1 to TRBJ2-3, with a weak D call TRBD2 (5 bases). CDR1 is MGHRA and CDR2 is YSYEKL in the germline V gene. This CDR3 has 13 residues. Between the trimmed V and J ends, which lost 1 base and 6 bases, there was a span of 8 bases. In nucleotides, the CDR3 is TGCGCCAGCAGCCAAGCCCGAGGGGATACGCAGTATTTT. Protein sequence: CASSQARGDTQYF.

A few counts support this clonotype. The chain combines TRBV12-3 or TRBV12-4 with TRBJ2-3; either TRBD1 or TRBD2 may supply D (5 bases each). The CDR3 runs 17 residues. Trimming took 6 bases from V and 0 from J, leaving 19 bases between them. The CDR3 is CASSPTPGTESTDTQYF. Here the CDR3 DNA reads TGTGCCAGCAGCCCGACTCCGGGGACCGAAAGCACAGATACGCAGTATTTT.

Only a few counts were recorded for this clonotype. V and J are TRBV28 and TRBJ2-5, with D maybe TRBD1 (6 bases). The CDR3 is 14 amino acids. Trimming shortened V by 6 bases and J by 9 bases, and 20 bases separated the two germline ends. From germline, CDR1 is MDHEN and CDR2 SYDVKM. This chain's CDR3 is CASSLAGDREAQYF. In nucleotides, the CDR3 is TGTGCCAGCAGCCTTGCAGGGGATCGTGAGGCCCAGTACTTC.

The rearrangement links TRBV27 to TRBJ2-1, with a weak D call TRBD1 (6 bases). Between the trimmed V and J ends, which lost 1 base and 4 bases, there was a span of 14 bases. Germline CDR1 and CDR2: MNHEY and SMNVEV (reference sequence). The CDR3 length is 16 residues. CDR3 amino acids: CASSLLGRTAYNEQFF. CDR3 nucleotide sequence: TGTGCCAGCAGTTTATTAGGACGGACAGCTTACAATGAGCAGTTCTTC.

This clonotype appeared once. DNA of the CDR3: TGTGCCAGCAGCCATCGGCAGGTAGACACAGATACGCAGTATTTT. Translation: CASSHRQVDTDTQYF. The chain employs TRBV3-1 and TRBJ2-3; no clear D. With 3 bases removed from V and 2 bases from J, the gap between germline ends came to 12 bases. The CDR3 spans 15 residues. The germline V gene has CDR1 LGHDT and CDR2 YNNKEL (reference sequence).

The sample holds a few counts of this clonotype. CDR3 sequence reads: CASGSGQYGGYTF. Here the CDR3 DNA reads TGCGCCAGCGGGTCGGGACAATATGGTGGCTACACCTTC. This chain joins TRBV5-1 and TRBJ1-2, with D perhaps TRBD1 (6 bases). Germline CDR1 SGHRS, CDR2 YFSETQ. V was pared by 7 bases and J by 7 bases, with 17 bases between. This CDR3 has 13 residues.

CDR3 sequence: CASSGSVSTYNEQFF. CDR3 coding DNA: TGTGCCAGCAGTGGTTCCGTGAGCACCTACAATGAGCAGTTCTTC. This chain uses TRBV6-5 with TRBJ2-1; no firm D call. The CDR3 has 15 amino acids. Trimming took off 5 bases at V and 2 bases at J, with 13 bases between the two ends. Per the germline V gene, CDR1 is MNHEY and CDR2 is SVGAGI.

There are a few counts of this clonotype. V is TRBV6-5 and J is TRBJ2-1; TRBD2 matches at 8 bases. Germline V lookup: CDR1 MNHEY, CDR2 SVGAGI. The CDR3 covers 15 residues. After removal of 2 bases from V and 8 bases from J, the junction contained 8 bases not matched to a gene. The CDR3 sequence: CASSYGTGGGDEQFF. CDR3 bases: TGTGCCAGCAGTTACGGTACGGGGGGGGGCGATGAGCAGTTCTTC.

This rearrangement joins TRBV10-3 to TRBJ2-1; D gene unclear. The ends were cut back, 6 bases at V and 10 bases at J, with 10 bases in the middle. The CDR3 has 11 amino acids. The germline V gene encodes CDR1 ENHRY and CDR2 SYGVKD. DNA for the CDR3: TGTGCCATCAGCGGGTCCGCCGAGCAGTTCTTC. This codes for CAISGSAEQFF.

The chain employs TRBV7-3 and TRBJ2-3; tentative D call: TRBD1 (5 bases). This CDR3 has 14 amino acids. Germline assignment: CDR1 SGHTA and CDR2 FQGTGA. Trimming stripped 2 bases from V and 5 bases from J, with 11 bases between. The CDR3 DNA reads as TGTGCCAGCAGCTTATTGGTGGGGCAAGATACGCAGTATTTT. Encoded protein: CASSLLVGQDTQYF.

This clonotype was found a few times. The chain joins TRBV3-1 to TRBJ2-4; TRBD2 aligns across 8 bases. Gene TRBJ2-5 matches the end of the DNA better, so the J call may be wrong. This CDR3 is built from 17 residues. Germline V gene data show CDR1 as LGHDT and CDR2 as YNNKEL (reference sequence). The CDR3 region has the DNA TGTGCCAGCAGCCAAGAAAGAACTAGCGGTGGCCAAGAGACCCAGTACTTC. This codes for CASSQERTSGGQETQYF.

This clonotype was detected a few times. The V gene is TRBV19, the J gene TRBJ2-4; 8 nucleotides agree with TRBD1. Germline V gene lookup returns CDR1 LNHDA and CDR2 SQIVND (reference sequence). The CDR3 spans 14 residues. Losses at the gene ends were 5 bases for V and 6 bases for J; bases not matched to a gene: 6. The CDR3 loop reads CASSQQGVTNIQYF. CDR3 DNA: TGTGCCAGTAGTCAACAGGGGGTGACAAACATTCAGTACTTC. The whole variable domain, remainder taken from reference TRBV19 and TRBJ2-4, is DGGITQSPKYLFRKEGQNVTLSCEQNLNHDAMYWYRQDPGQGLRLIYYSQIVNDFQKGDIAEGYSVSREKKESFPLTVTSAQKNPTAFYLCASSQQGVTNIQYFGAGTRLSVL.

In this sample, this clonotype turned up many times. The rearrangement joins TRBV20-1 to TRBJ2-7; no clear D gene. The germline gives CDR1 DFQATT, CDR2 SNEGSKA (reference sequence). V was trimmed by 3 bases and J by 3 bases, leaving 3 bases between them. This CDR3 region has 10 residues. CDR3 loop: CSARNYEQYF. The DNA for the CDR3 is TGCAGTGCTAGGAACTACGAGCAGTACTTC.

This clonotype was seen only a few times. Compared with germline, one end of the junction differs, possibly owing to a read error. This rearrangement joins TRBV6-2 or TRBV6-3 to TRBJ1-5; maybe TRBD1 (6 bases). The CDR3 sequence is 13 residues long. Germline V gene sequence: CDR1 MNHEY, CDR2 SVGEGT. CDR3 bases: TGTGCCGGCAGTGAAACAGGGAAGCAGCCCCAGCATTTT. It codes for CAGSETGKQPQHF.

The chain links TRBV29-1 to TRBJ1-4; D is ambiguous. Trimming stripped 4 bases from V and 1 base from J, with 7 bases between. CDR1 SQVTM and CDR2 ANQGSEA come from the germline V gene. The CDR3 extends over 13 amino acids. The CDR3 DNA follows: TGCAGCGTTGGGGCAGGAACTAATGAAAAACTGTTTTTT. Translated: CSVGAGTNEKLFF.

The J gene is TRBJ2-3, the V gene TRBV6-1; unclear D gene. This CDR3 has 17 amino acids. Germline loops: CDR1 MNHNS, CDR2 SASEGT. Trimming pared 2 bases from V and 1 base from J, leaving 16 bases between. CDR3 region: CASSESRAELRTDTQYF. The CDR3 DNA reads TGTGCCAGCAGTGAAAGTAGGGCAGAATTGCGCACAGATACGCAGTATTTT.

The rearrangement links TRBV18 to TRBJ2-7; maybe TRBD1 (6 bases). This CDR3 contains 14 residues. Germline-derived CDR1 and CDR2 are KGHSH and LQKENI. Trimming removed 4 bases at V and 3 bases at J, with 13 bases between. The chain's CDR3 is CASSQTGKSYEQYF. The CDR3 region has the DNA TGTGCCAGCTCACAAACAGGGAAGAGCTACGAGCAGTACTTC. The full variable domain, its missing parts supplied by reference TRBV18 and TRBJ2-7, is NAGVMQNPRHLVRRRGQEARLRCSPMKGHSHVYWYRQLPEEGLKFMVYLQKENIIDESGMPKERFSAEFPKEGPSILRIQQVVRGDSAAYFCASSQTGKSYEQYFGPGTRLTVT.

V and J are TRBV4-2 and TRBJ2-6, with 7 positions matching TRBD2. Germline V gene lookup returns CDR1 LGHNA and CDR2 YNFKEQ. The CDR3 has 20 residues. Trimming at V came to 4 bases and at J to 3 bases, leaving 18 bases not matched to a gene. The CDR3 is CASSPFVREIGRGGANVLTF. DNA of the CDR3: TGTGCCAGCAGCCCTTTTGTTCGGGAGATTGGGAGGGGTGGGGCCAACGTCCTGACTTTC.